A selection of T cell receptor beta chains follows, all from one sample in a study of T cell responses to AZD1222 COVID-19 vaccine. Generated by immunoSEQ multiplex PCR, the TCRdb table keeps only in-frame clones and is missing some. The sample shows 85,000 to 90,000 clones, roughly 91% of them seen only once. This material consisted of peripheral blood, taken 28 days after the second AZD1222 dose. Receptors originate from an adult who received the AZD1222 COVID-19 vaccine. The CDR3 runs from the conserved cysteine through the conserved F or W. The D gene is left open where the match is weak. Part of the rows lack a size; the others show once, few, many or a class for expanded clones.

D | J | size | V | DNA | CDR3
- | TRBJ1-2 | - | TRBV5-1 | TGCGCCAGCAGAGAGCCGGGGGGCTATGGCTACACCTTC | CASREPGGYGYTF
TRBD1 | TRBJ2-7 | - | TRBV7-6 | TGTGCCAGCAGCGCCGGGACAGGGTCCTACGAGCAGTACTTC | CASSAGTGSYEQYF
TRBD2 | TRBJ2-7 | - | TRBV7-9 | TGTGCCAGCAGCTTCCGGACTAGCGGGGCTAACTACGAGCAGTACTTC | CASSFRTSGANYEQYF
- | TRBJ1-1 | - | TRBV18 | TGTGCCAGCTCACTGGTACAGGGATTGAACACTGAAGCTTTCTTT | CASSLVQGLNTEAFF
- | TRBJ2-1 | - | TRBV5-1 | TGCGCCAGCAGCTTGCTTGGGGCCGCCTACAATGAGCAGTTCTTC | CASSLLGAAYNEQFF
- | TRBJ2-7 | - | TRBV7-9 | TGTGCCAGCAGCACCCCAGCGACAGTAGGCCTACAGTACTTC | CASSTPATVGLQYF
- | TRBJ1-5 | - | TRBV3-1/TRBV3-2 | TGTGCCAGCAGTCCTACAGAGGGCAATCAGCCCCAGCATTTT | CASSPTEGNQPQHF
- | TRBJ1-6 | - | TRBV6-1 | TGTGCCAGCAGTGAAGTCTTAAATTCACCCCTCCACTTT | CASSEVLNSPLHF
- | TRBJ1-5 | - | TRBV7-8 | TGTGCCAGCAGCTTAGGTTGGGGCCAGCCCCAGCATTTT | CASSLGWGQPQHF
TRBD2 | TRBJ2-7 | - | TRBV3-1/TRBV3-2 | TGTGCCAGCAGCCAAGATCGTTTAGCGGGGGGATCCTACGAGCAGTACTTC | CASSQDRLAGGSYEQYF
TRBD1 | TRBJ1-6 | - | TRBV5-1 | TGCGCCAGCAGCTCGGGACAGAATTTTTCACCCCTCCACTTT | CASSSGQNFSPLHF
TRBD1 | TRBJ1-2 | - | TRBV7-9 | TGTGCCAGCAGCTACGGACAGGAGGGGAACTATGGCTACACCTTC | CASSYGQEGNYGYTF
TRBD1 | TRBJ1-3 | - | TRBV5-8 | TGTGCCAGCAGCTTACAGGGGGCCTCTGGAAACACCATATATTTT | CASSLQGASGNTIYF
TRBD1 | TRBJ1-2 | few | TRBV27 | TGTGCCAGTACGAGACAGGGGGCGGGCGGCTATGGCTACACCTTC | CASTRQGAGGYGYTF
- | TRBJ2-3 | - | TRBV6-5 | TGTGCCAGCAGCCCCGGATTTGGCGGCACAGATACGCAGTATTTT | CASSPGFGGTDTQYF
- | TRBJ1-1 | - | TRBV6-6 | TGTGCCAGCAGTTACTCCGACAAGAACACTGAAGCTTTCTTT | CASSYSDKNTEAFF
TRBD1 | TRBJ1-5 | - | TRBV7-8 | TGTGCCAGCAGCCCCGACAGGGGTCAGCCCCAGCATTTT | CASSPDRGQPQHF
- | TRBJ1-1 | few | TRBV19 | TGTGCCAGTAGTATCTTCTCCGGCACTGAAGCTTTCTTT | CASSIFSGTEAFF
- | TRBJ1-1 | - | TRBV3-1/TRBV3-2 | TGTGCCAGCAGCCAAGGATGGGGGCCGAACACTGAAGCTTTCTTT | CASSQGWGPNTEAFF
TRBD2 | TRBJ2-5 | - | TRBV7-8 | TGTGCCAGCAGCTTCATTGGGCGGGGAGGGCGAGAGACCCAGTACTTC | CASSFIGRGGRETQYF
TRBD2 | TRBJ2-1 | - | TRBV5-4 | TGTGCCAGCAGCTTGAGCGGGAGCTCCTACAATGAGCAGTTCTTC | CASSLSGSSYNEQFF
- | TRBJ2-7 | - | TRBV2 | TGTGCCAGCACCTCAAGGGGCTTCTCCTACGAGCAGTACTTC | CASTSRGFSYEQYF
- | TRBJ1-6 | once | TRBV7-2 | TGTGCCAGCAGCTCTACTGTCAACTATAATTCACCCCTCCACTTT | CASSSTVNYNSPLHF
- | TRBJ2-3 | - | TRBV3-1/TRBV3-2 | TGTGCCAGCAGCCAACTTCTAGACCACACAGATACGCAGTATTTT | CASSQLLDHTDTQYF
- | TRBJ2-6 | - | TRBV4-2 | TGTGCCAGCAGCCATTCCGTCGGAGGGCCCGGGGCCAACGTCCTGACTTTC | CASSHSVGGPGANVLTF
- | TRBJ2-3 | - | TRBV6-5 | TGTGCCAGCAACTTCCTAGGGGGGACAGATACGCAGTATTTT | CASNFLGGTDTQYF
- | TRBJ1-3 | - | TRBV29-1 | TGCAGCGGGGGGACATCGGGAAACACCATATATTTT | CSGGTSGNTIYF
- | TRBJ1-1 | - | TRBV20-1 | TGCAGTGCTAGTACGGCCCAGGGGAGGCTCTTT | CSASTAQGRLF
- | TRBJ1-1 | - | TRBV2 | TGTGCCAGCTCGAGTGAGGTGGAAGCTTTCTTT | CASSSEVEAFF
- | TRBJ1-2 | - | TRBV6-5 | TGTGCCAGCAGTTACGACAGCTGGTATGGCTACACCTTC | CASSYDSWYGYTF
- | TRBJ1-1 | - | TRBV7-9 | TGTGCCAGCAGCCAAGAGACGAACACTGAAGCTTTCTTT | CASSQETNTEAFF
TRBD1 | TRBJ1-1 | - | TRBV19 | TGTGCCAGTAGTGAGGACAGGGGCTCGGGCACTGAAGCTTTCTTT | CASSEDRGSGTEAFF
TRBD2 | TRBJ2-1 | - | TRBV7-3 | TGTGCCAGCAGCCGGTCGAGCGGGGGGGCGTACAATGAGCAGTTCTTC | CASSRSSGGAYNEQFF
- | TRBJ1-5 | - | TRBV12-3/TRBV12-4 | TGTGCCAGCAGTGTAAATCAGCCCCAGCATTTT | CASSVNQPQHF
TRBD1 | TRBJ1-2 | once | TRBV6-5 | TGTGCCAGCAGTAGGGACAGTATCCCTAACTATGGCTACACCTTC | CASSRDSIPNYGYTF
- | TRBJ1-4 | - | TRBV28 | TGTGCCAGCAGCTCCCGGAGCACTGCAACTAATGAAAAACTGTTTTTT | CASSSRSTATNEKLFF
- | TRBJ1-2 | - | TRBV14 | TGTGCCAGCAGCCAACACCTAGGGAGCTATGGCTACACCTTC | CASSQHLGSYGYTF